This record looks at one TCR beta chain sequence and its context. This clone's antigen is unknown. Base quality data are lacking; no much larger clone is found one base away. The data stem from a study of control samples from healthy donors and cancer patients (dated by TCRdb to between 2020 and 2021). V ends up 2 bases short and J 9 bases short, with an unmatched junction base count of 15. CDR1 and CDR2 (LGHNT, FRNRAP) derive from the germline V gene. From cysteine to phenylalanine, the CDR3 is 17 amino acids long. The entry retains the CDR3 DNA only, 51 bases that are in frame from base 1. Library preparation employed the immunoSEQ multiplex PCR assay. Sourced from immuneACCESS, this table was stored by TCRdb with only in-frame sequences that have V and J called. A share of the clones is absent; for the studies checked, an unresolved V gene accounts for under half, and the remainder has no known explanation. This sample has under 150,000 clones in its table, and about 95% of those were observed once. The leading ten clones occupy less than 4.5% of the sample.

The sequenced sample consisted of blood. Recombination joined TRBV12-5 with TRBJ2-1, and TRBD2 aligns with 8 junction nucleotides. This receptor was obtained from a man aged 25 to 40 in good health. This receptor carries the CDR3 CASGLTPGLGLRAEQFF. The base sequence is TGTGCTAGTGGTTTGACCCCGGGACTAGGGTTACGAGCTGAGCAGTTCTTC.